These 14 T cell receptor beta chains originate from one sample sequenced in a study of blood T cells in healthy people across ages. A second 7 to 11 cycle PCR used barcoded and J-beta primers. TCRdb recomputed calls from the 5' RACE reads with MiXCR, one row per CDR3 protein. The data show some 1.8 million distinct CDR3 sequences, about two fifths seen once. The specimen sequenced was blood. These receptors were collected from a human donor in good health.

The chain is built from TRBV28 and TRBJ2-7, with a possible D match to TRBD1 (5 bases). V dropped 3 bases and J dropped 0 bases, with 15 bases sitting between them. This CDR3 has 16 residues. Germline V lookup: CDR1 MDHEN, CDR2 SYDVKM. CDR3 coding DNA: TGTGCCAGCAGTTTTTCCCGGACAAGGTACTCCTACGAGCAGTACTTC. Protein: CASSFSRTRYSYEQYF.

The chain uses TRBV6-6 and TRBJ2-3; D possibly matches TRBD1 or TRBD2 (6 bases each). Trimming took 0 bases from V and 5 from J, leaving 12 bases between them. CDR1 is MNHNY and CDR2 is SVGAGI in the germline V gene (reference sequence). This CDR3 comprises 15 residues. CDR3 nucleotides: TGTGCCAGCAGTTACTCTCGGGGGCGGGGAGATACGCAGTATTTT. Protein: CASSYSRGRGDTQYF.

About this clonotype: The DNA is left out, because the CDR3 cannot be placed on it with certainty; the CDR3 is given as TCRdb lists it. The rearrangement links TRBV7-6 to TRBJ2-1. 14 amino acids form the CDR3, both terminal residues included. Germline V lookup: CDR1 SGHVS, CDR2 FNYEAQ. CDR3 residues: CASSILDSYNEQFF.

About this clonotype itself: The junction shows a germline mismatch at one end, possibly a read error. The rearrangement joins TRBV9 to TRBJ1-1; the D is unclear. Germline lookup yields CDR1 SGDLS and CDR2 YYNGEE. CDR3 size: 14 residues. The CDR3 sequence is CACSVVYGNTEAFF. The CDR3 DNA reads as TGTGCCTGCAGCGTAGTATACGGAAACACTGAAGCTTTCTTT.

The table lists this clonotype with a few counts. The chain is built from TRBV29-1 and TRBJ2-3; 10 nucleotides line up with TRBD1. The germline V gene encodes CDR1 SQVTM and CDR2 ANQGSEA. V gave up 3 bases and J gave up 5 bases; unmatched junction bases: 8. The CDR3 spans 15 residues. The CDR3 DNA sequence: TGCAGCGTTGACAAGCGACAGGGGGCGGTAGATACGCAGTATTTT. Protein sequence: CSVDKRQGAVDTQYF.

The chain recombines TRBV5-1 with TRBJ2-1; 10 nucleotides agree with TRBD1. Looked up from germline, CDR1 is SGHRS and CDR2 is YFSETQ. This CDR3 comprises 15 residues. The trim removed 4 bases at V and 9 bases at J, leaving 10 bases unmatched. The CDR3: CASSPGTGAGSEQFF. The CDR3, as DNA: TGCGCCAGCAGCCCCGGGACAGGGGCAGGGAGTGAGCAGTTCTTC.

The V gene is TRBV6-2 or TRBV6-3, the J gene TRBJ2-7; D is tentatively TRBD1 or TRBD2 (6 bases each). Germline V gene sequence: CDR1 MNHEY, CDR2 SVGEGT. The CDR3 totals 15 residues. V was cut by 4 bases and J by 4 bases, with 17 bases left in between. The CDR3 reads CASSLGGRLSYEQYF. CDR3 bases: TGTGCCAGCAGTTTGGGGGGCCGTTTGAGTTACGAGCAGTACTTC.

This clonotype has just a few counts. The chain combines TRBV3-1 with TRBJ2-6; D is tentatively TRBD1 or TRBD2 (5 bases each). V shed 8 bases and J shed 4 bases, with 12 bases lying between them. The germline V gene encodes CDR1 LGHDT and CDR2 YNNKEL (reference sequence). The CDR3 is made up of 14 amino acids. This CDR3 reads CASGTGAGANVLTF. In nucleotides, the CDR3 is TGTGCCAGCGGGACCGGGGCCGGGGCCAACGTCCTGACTTTC.

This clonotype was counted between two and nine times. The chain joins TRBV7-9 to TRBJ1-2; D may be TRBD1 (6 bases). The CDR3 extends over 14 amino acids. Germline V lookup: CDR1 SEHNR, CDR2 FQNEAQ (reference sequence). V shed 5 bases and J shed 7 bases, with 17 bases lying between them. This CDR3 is CASSTDTGISGYTF. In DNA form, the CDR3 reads TGTGCCAGCAGCACCGACACAGGGATTAGTGGCTACACCTTC.

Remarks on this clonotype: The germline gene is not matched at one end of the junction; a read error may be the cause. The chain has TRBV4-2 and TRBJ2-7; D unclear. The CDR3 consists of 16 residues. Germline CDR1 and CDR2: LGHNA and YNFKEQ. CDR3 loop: CASGQEDETPSYEQYF. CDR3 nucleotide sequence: TGTGCCAGCGGCCAAGAGGATGAGACACCCTCCTACGAGCAGTACTTC.

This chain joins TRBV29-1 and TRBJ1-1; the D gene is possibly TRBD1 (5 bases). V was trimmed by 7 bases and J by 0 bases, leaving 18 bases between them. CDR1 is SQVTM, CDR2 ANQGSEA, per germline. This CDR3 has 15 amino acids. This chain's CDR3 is CSATQLGVLNTEAFF. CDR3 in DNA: TGCAGCGCGACCCAACTAGGGGTCCTGAACACTGAAGCTTTCTTT.

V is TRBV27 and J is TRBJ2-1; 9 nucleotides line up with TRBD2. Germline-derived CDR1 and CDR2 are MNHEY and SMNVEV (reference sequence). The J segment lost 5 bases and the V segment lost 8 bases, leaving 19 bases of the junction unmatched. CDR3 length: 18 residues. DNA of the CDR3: TGTGCCAGCTGCGACCCCCGCTGGGGAGCGGGGGGACACAATGAGCAGTTCTTC. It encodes CASCDPRWGAGGHNEQFF.

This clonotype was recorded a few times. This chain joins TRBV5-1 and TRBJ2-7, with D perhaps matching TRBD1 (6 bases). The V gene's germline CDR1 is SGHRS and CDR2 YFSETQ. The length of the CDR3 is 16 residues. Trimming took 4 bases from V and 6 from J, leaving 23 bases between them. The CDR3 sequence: CASSGGDRLGRVEQYF. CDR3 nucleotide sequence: TGCGCCAGCAGCGGAGGAGACAGGCTGGGACGGGTCGAGCAGTACTTC. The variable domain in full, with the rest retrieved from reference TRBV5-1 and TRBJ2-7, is KAGVTQTPRYLIKTRGQQVTLSCSPISGHRSVSWYQQTPGQGLQFLFEYFSETQRNKGNFPGRFSGRQFSNSRSEMNVSTLELGDSALYLCASSGGDRLGRVEQYFGPGTRLTVT.

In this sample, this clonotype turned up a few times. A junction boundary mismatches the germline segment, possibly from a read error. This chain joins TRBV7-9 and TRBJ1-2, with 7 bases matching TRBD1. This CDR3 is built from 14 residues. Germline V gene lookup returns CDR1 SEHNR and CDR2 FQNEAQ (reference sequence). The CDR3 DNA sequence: TGTGCCAGCAGCCCACAGGGGCCTAACCATGGCTACACCTTC. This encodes CASSPQGPNHGYTF.